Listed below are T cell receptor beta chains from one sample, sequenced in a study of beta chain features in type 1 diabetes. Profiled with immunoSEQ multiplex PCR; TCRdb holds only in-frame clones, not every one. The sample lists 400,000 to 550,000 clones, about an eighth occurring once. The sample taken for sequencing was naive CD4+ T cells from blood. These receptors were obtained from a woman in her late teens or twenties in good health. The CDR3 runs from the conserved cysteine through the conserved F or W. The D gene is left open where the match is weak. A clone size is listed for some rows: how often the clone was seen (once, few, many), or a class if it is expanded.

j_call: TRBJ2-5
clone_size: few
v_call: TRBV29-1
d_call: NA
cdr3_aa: CSVENTGPGLRETQYF
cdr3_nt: TGCAGCGTTGAAAACACGGGTCCCGGACTCCGAGAGACCCAGTACTTC

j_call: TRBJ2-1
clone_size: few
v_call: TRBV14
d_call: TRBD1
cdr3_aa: CASSYRDRGLGEQFF
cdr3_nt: TGTGCCAGCAGCTACCGGGACAGGGGGCTCGGTGAGCAGTTCTTC

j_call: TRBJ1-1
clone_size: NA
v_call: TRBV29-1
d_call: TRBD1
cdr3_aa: CSVGQTNTEAFF
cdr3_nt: TGCAGCGTGGGACAGACGAACACTGAAGCTTTCTTT

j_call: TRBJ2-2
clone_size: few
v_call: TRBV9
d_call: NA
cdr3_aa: CASSPNQKGPTGELFF
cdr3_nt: TGTGCCAGCAGCCCCAACCAGAAGGGCCCCACCGGGGAGCTGTTTTTT

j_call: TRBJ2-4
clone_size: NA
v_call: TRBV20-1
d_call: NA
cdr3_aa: CSATKNIQYF
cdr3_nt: TGCAGTGCTACAAAAAACATTCAGTACTTC

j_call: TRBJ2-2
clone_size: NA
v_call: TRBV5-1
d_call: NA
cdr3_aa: CASSPGKNTGELFF
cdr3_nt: TGCGCCAGCAGCCCCGGGAAAAACACCGGGGAGCTGTTTTTT

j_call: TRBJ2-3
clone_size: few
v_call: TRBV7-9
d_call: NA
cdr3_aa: CASSLVPGGTDTQYF
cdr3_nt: TGTGCCAGCAGCTTAGTTCCGGGAGGCACAGATACGCAGTATTTT

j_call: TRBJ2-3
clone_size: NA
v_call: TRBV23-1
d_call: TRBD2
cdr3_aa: CASSKASGSGRTDTQYF
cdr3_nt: TGCGCCAGCAGTAAAGCAAGCGGGAGTGGTCGAACAGATACGCAGTATTTT

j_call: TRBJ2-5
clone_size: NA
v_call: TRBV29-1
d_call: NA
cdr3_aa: CSVEDGAGETQYF
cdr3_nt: TGCAGCGTTGAAGATGGCGCAGGGGAGACCCAGTACTTC

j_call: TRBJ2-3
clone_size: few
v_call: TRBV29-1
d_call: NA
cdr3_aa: CSVEYLGLGEDTQYF
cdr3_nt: TGCAGCGTTGAATACTTGGGACTGGGGGAAGATACGCAGTATTTT

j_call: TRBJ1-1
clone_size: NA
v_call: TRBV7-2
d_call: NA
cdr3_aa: CASSPLGSTEAFF
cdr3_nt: TGTGCCAGCAGCCCCTTGGGAAGCACTGAAGCTTTCTTT